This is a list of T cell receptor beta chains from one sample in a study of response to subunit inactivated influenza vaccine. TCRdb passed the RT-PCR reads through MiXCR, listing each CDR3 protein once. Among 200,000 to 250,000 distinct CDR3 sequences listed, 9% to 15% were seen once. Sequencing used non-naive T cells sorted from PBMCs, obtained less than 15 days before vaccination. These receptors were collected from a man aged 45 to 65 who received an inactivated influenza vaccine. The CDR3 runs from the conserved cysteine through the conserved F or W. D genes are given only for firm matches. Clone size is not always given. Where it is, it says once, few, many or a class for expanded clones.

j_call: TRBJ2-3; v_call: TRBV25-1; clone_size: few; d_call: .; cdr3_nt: TGTGCCAGCAGTGAACCGTTCGGGAGGGGGCAAGATACGCAGTATTTT; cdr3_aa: CASSEPFGRGQDTQYF
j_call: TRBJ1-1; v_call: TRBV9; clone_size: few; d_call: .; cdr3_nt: TGTGCCAGCGGAGGACGGGGGAACACTGAAGCTTTCTTT; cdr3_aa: CASGGRGNTEAFF
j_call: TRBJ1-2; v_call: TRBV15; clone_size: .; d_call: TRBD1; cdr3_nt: TGTGCCACCAGCAGAGATCCCGGGACAGGGAGAGGCTACACCTTC; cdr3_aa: CATSRDPGTGRGYTF
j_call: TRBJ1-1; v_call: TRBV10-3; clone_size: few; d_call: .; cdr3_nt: TGTGCCATCAGCCCGACAGGGAACACTGAAGCTTTCTTT; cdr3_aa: CAISPTGNTEAFF
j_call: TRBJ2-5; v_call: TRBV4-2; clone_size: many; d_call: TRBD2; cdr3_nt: TGTGCCAGCAGCCAAGGACTAGCGGGGCAAGAGACCCAGTACTTC; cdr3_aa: CASSQGLAGQETQYF
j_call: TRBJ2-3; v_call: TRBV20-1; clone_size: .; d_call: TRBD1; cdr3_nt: TGCAGTGCTAGGTCAATCCCGGGACAGGGCTGGGCAGATACGCACTATTTT; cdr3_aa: CSARSIPGQGWADTHYF
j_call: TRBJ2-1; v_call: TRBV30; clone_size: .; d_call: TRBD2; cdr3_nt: TGTGCCTGGAGTCTAGGGACTAGCGGGAGACGCAATGAGCAGTTCTTC; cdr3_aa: CAWSLGTSGRRNEQFF
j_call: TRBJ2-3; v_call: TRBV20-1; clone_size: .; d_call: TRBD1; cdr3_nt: TGCAGTGCTATATACAGGGGCTCGGGCACAGATACGCAGTATTTT; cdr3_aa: CSAIYRGSGTDTQYF
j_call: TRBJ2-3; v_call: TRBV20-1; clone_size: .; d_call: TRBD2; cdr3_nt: TGCAGTGCTAGTAGAGCTAGCGGCTACACAGATACGCAGTATTTT; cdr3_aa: CSASRASGYTDTQYF
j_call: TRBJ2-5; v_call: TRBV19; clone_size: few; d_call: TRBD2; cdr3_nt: TGTGCCAGTACCTCCGGACTAGCGGGAGAAGAGACCCAGTACTTC; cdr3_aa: CASTSGLAGEETQYF
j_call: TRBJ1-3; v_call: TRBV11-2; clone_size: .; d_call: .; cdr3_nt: TGTGCCAGCAGCCTCGGGCCCGCGAACACCATATATTTT; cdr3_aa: CASSLGPANTIYF
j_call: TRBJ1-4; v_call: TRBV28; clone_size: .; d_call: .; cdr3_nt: TGTGCCAGCAGCTACGAACTTTGGGGTACTAATGAAAAACTGTTTTTT; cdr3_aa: CASSYELWGTNEKLFF
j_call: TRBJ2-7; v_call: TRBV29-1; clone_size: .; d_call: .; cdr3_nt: TGCAGCGTTGCGTTTCCAGGAGCCTACGAGCAGTACTTC; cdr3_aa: CSVAFPGAYEQYF
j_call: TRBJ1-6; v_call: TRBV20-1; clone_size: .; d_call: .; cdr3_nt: TGCAGTGTGGGGAACTCCTATAATTCACCCCTCCACTTT; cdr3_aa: CSVGNSYNSPLHF